This TCR beta chain originates from a study of T-cell memory formation after mild COVID-19. The wider study: TCR clusters were largely donor specific. Whole-study results and caveats: Of the contracting clones, CD4+ ones lay mainly in CM and EM, and CD8+ ones in EMRA.

This clonotype was counted a few times. Its specificity is unknown. Germline trimming cut 1 base from V and 2 bases from J; bases unmatched to any gene: 7. Germline assignment: CDR1 LGHNA and CDR2 YNFKEQ. The CDR3 spans 17 residues. Employing constant-segment primers, 5'RACE generated TCR alpha and TCR beta cDNA libraries bearing sample barcodes and UMIs. One entry per CDR3 protein, called by TCRdb with MiXCR from the 5' RACE reads. Among about 470,000 distinct CDR3 sequences listed, roughly 25% were seen once. This rearrangement joins TRBV4-2 to TRBJ1-5, with TRBD1 matching 8 bases. The TCR comes from an adult woman who had mild COVID-19 (a few samples of this study predate the infection). Cell type and time point are not known. Sample: PBMCs or a T cell subset sorted from them (not recorded which). The CDR3 protein is CASSQGSTGEGNQPQHF. The CDR3, as DNA: TGTGCCAGCAGCCAAGGCTCGACAGGGGAAGGCAATCAGCCCCAGCATTTT.